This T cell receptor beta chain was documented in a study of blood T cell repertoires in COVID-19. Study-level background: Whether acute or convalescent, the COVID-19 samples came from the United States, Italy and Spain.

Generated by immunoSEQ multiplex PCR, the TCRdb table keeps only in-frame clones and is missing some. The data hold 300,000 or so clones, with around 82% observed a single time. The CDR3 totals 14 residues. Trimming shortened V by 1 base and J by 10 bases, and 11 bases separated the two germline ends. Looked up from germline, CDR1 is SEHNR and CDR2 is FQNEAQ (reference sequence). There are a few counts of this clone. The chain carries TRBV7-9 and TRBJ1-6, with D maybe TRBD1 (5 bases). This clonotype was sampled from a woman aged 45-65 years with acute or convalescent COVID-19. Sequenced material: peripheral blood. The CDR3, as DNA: TGTGCCAGCAGCTTAGAGGGGATTGGATCACCCCTCCACTTT. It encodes CASSLEGIGSPLHF.